These 11 T cell receptor beta chains came from one sample sequenced in a study of control samples from healthy donors and cancer patients. Here immunoSEQ multiplex PCR was the method, and the copy in TCRdb shows in-frame clones only, minus some. The table lists approximately 110,000 clones, about 89% of them singletons, with 7.8% in the top ten. Sequenced input: blood. Receptors originate from a woman aged 18-29 years in good health.

This chain links TRBV23-1 with TRBJ2-6; D ambiguous. TRBV23-1 is an open reading frame, and its role is uncertain. There are 21 residues in the CDR3. Between the trimmed V and J ends, which lost 0 bases and 0 bases, there was a span of 21 bases. The CDR3 here is CASSQSAPPRTARSGANVLTF. In nucleotides, the CDR3 is TGCGCCAGCAGTCAATCGGCCCCCCCCCGGACGGCCCGCTCTGGGGCCAACGTCCTGACTTTC.

CDR3 nucleotide sequence: TGTGCCAGCACCCTGGGACAGGGGGTTGACACCGGGGAGCTGTTTTTT. Amino acids: CASTLGQGVDTGELFF. This chain connects TRBV28 to TRBJ2-2; 11 bases map to TRBD1. Per the germline V gene, CDR1 is MDHEN and CDR2 is SYDVKM. Germline trimming cut 7 bases from V and 3 bases from J; bases unmatched to any gene: 7. This CDR3 spans 16 amino acids.

The chain uses TRBV2 and TRBJ1-2; D ambiguous. The V and J ends lost 5 bases and 2 bases respectively, with 6 bases between them. Germline loops: CDR1 SNHLY, CDR2 FYNNEI. The CDR3 runs 12 residues. The CDR3 DNA reads TGTGCCAGCAGTTCCACGAACTATGGCTACACCTTC. This codes for CASSSTNYGYTF. Drawing the rest from reference TRBV2 and TRBJ1-2, the complete variable domain is EPEVTQTPSHQVTQMGQEVILRCVPISNHLYFYWYRQILGQKVEFLVSFYNNEISEKSEIFDDQFSVERPDGSNFTLKIRSTKLEDSAMYFCASSSTNYGYTFGSGTRLTVV.

This chain joins TRBV9 and TRBJ1-2; 9 bases are a match to TRBD1. CDR1 and CDR2 (germline): SGDLS, YYNGEE. CDR3 length equals 13 residues. V trimming: 3 bases; J trimming: 10 bases; junction bases outside the gene matches: 7. CDR3 DNA: TGTGCCAGCAGCGCAGGGACAGGGAAGGACTACACCTTC. This sequence encodes CASSAGTGKDYTF.

This chain's CDR3 is CASIPPNGVGYTF. CDR3 nucleotide sequence: TGTGCCAGCATTCCTCCAAATGGGGTCGGCTACACCTTC. J is TRBJ1-2 and V is TRBV7-9; D gene unclear. Deletions cut 7 bases from V and 8 bases from J, with 17 bases between. The CDR3 extends over 13 amino acids. Germline assignment: CDR1 SEHNR and CDR2 FQNEAQ (reference sequence).

The chain carries TRBV7-3 and TRBJ1-2, with 7 bases identical to TRBD1. The germline V gene has CDR1 SGHTA and CDR2 FQGTGA. The CDR3 is 18 amino acids. J was trimmed by 2 bases and V by 1 base; bases with no gene match: 13. This CDR3 reads CASSLKGNPGGTNYGYTF. CDR3 coding DNA: TGTGCCAGCAGCTTAAAAGGCAACCCAGGGGGAACGAACTATGGCTACACCTTC.

This clone was detected once. The J gene is TRBJ2-5, the V gene TRBV6-2 or TRBV6-3; 9 bases line up with TRBD2. CDR3 size: 16 residues. V shed 6 bases, J shed 4 bases, and the junction held 12 bases outside the gene matches. Germline V gene sequence: CDR1 MNHEY, CDR2 SVGEGT. The CDR3 nucleotides are TGTGCCAGCAGCTTAGCATGGCGGGGGGGCCGAGAGACCCAGTACTTC. It translates to CASSLAWRGGRETQYF.

CDR3 bases: TGTGCCACCAGCAGGGGACAGCGGGACGGTGAAAAACTGTTTTTT. It encodes CATSRGQRDGEKLFF. The gene calls are TRBV15 and TRBJ1-4, with 7 bases fitting TRBD1. CDR1 is LNHNV and CDR2 is YYDKDF in the germline V gene (reference sequence). With 3 bases clipped from V and 7 bases from J, the junction kept 8 bases outside the gene matches. The CDR3 length is 15 residues.

V and J are TRBV21-1 and TRBJ1-2; TRBD1, the table's D call, was not compared with the DNA. TRBV21-1 is designated a pseudogene. The CDR3 is 17 residues long. CDR3 amino acids: CASSKLIGTTQGYGYTF. CDR3 DNA: TGTGCCAGCAGCAAATTAATCGGGACAACCCAGGGCTATGGCTACACCTTC.

This chain links TRBV7-6 with TRBJ1-1, with D perhaps TRBD1 (5 bases). Germline values: CDR1 SGHVS, CDR2 FNYEAQ. The CDR3 extends over 16 amino acids. Trimming left V 2 bases short and J 4 bases short, with 17 bases between. CDR3 in amino acids: CASSLRQGAVLTEAFF. For the CDR3, the DNA is TGTGCCAGCAGCTTAAGGCAGGGAGCGGTACTCACTGAAGCTTTCTTT.

This rearrangement joins TRBV5-1 to TRBJ2-3, with 10 nucleotides matching TRBD2. In germline, CDR1 is SGHRS, CDR2 YFSETQ. Trimming at V came to 4 bases and at J to 2 bases, leaving 4 bases not matched to a gene. The length of the CDR3 is 15 residues. Here the CDR3 DNA reads TGCGCCAGCAGCACCGGGACTAGCGACACAGATACGCAGTATTTT. This translates into CASSTGTSDTDTQYF.